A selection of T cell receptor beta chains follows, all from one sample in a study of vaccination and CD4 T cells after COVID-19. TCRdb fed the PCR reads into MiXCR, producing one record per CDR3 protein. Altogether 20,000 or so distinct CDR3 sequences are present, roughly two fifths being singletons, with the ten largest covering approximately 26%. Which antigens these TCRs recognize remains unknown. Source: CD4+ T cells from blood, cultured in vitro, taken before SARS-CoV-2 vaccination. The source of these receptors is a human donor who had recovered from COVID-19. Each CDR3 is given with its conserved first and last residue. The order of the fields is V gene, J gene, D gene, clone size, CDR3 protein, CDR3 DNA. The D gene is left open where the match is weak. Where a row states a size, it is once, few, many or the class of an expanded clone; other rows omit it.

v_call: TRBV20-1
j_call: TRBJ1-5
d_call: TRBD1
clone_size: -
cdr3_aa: CSARTGNNQPQHF
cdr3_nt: TGCAGTGCTAGGACAGGGAACAATCAGCCCCAGCATTTT

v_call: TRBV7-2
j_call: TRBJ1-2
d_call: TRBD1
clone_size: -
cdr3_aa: CASSPAGQATYGYTF
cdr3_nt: TGTGCCAGCAGCCCCGCGGGACAGGCGACCTATGGCTACACCTTC

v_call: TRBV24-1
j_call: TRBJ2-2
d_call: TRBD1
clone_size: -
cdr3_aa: CATSDRQGATTGELFF
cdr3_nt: TGTGCCACCAGTGATCGACAGGGGGCAACCACCGGGGAGCTGTTTTTT

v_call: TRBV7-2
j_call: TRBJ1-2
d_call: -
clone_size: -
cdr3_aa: CASSRDIGYGYTF
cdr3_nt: TGTGCCAGCAGCAGGGATATAGGCTATGGCTACACCTTC

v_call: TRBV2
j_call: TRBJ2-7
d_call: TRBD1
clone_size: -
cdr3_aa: CASSGQGTYEQYF
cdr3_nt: TGTGCCAGCAGTGGACAGGGCACCTACGAGCAGTACTTC

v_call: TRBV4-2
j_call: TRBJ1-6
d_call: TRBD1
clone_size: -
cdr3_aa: CASSRGTENNSPLHF
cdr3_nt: TGTGCCAGCAGCCGCGGGACAGAAAATAATTCACCCCTCCACTTT

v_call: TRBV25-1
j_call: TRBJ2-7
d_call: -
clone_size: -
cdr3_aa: CASSAGPYEQYF
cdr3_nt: TGTGCCAGCAGTGCTGGCCCCTACGAGCAGTACTTC

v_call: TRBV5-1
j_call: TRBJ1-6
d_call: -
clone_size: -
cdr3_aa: CASRVDSSYNSPLHF
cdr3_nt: TGCGCCAGCAGAGTAGATAGCTCCTATAATTCACCCCTCCACTTT

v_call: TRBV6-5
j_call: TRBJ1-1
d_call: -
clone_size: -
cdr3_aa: CASSYQDPMNTEAFF
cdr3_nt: TGTGCCAGCAGTTACCAGGACCCTATGAACACTGAAGCTTTCTTT

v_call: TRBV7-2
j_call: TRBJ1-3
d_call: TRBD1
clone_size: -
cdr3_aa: CASSLAHSRGDTIYF
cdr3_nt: TGTGCCAGCAGCTTAGCGCACAGCAGGGGGGACACCATATATTTT

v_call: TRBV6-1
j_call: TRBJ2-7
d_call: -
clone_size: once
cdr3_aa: CASSVADSYEQYF
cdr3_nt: TGTGCCAGCAGTGTCGCAGACTCCTACGAGCAGTACTTC

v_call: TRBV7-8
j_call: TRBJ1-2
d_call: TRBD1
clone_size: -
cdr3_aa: CTSSLAGQGRNYGYTF
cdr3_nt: TGTACCAGCAGCTTAGCGGGACAGGGGCGGAACTATGGCTACACCTTC

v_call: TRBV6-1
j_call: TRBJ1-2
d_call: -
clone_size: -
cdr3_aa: CASSGTGGRVDFIYGYTF
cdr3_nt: TGTGCCAGCAGTGGGACTGGGGGGAGGGTCGACTTTATCTATGGCTACACCTTC

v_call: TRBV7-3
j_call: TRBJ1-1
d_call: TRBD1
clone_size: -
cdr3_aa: CASSLGPGGTTEAFF
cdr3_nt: TGTGCCAGCAGCTTAGGGCCAGGGGGCACGACTGAAGCTTTCTTT

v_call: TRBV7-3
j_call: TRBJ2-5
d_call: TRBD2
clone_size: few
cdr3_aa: CASSPGGTQTQYF
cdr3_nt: TGTGCCAGCAGCCCGGGGGGGACCCAGACCCAGTACTTC

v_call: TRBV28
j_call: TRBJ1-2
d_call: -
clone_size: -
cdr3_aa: CASSLGTGYTF
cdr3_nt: TGTGCCAGCAGTTTAGGGACTGGCTACACCTTC

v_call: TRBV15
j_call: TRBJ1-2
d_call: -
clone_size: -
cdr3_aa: CATSRDTGSIYGYTF
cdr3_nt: TGTGCCACCAGCAGAGATACTGGCTCCATCTATGGCTACACCTTC

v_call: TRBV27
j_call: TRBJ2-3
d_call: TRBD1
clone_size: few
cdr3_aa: CASRRYQGAGTDTQYF
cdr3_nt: TGTGCCAGCAGACGATATCAGGGGGCTGGCACAGATACGCAGTATTTT

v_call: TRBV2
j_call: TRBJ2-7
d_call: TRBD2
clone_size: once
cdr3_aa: CASSAREGPYEQYF
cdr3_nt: TGTGCCAGCAGTGCGCGGGAGGGGCCCTACGAGCAGTACTTC